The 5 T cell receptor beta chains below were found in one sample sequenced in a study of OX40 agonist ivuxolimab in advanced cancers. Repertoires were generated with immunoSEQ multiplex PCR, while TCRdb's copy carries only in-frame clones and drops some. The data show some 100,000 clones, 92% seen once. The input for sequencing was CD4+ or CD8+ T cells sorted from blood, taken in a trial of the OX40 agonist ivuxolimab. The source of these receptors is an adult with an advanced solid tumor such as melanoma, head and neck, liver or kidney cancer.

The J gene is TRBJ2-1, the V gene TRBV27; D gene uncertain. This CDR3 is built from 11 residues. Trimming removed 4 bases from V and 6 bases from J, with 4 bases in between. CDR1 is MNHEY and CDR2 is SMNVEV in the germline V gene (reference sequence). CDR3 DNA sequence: TGTGCCAGCAGTTATCTCAATGAGCAGTTCTTC. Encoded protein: CASSYLNEQFF.

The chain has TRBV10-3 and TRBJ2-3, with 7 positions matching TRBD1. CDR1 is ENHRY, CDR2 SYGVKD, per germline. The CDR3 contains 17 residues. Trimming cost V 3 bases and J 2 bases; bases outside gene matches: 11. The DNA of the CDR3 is TGTGCCATCAGTGACCCTAGACAGGGCCTCGTCACAGATACGCAGTATTTT. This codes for CAISDPRQGLVTDTQYF.

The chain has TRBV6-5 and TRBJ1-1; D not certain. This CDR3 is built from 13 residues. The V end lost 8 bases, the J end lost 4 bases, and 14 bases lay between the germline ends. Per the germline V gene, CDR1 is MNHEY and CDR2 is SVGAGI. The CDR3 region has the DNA TGTGCCAGCCAACTTAGGATAGCCACTGAAGCTTTCTTT. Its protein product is CASQLRIATEAFF.

In DNA form, the CDR3 reads TGTGCCAGCAGCTTTGACAGGGGGCGCGGCTACGAGCAGTACTTC. This gives the protein CASSFDRGRGYEQYF. J is TRBJ2-7 and V is TRBV7-8, with 10 bases identical to TRBD1. This CDR3 comprises 15 residues. V lost 3 bases to trimming and J lost 3 bases; unmatched junction nucleotides: 5. Germline values: CDR1 SGHVS, CDR2 FQNEAQ. Supplemented by reference TRBV7-8 and TRBJ2-7, the full variable domain reads GAGVSQSPRYKVAKRGQDVALRCDPISGHVSLFWYQQALGQGPEFLTYFQNEAQLDKSGLPSDRFFAERPEGSVSTLKIQRTQQEDSAVYLCASSFDRGRGYEQYFGPGTRLTVT.

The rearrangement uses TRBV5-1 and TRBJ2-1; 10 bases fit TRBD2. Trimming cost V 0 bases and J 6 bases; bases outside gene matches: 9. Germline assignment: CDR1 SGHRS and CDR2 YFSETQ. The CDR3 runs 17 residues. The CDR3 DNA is TGCGCCAGCAGCTTGGATAAGCGGGAGGGAGGGGGCAATGAGCAGTTCTTC. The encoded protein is CASSLDKREGGGNEQFF.